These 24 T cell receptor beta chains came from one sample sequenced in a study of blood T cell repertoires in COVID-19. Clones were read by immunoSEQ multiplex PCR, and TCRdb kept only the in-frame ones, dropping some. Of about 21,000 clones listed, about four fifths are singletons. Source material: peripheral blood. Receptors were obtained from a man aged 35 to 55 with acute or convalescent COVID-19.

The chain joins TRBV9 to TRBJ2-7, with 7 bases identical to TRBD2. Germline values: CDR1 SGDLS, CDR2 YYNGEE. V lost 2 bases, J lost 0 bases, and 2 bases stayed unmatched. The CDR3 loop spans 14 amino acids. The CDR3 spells CASSVLAGSYEQYF. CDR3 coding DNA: TGTGCCAGCAGCGTCTTAGCGGGCTCCTACGAGCAGTACTTC.

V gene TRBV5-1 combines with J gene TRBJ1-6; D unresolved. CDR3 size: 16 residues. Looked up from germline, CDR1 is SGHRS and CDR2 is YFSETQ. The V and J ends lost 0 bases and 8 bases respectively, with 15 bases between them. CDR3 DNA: TGCGCCAGCAGCTTGGATGCCACGACTGGAGATTCACCCCTCCACTTT. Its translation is CASSLDATTGDSPLHF.

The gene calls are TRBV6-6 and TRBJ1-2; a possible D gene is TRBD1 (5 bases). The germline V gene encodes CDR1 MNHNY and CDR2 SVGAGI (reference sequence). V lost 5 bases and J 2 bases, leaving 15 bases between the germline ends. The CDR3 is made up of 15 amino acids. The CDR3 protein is CASSPHWGENYGYTF. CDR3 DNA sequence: TGTGCCAGCAGTCCCCACTGGGGGGAGAACTATGGCTACACCTTC.

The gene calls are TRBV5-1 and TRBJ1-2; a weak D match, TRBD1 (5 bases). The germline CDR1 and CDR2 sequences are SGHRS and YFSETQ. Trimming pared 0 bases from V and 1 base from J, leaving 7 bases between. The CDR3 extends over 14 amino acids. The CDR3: CASSLGRGNYGYTF. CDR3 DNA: TGCGCCAGCAGCTTGGGGAGGGGTAACTATGGCTACACCTTC.

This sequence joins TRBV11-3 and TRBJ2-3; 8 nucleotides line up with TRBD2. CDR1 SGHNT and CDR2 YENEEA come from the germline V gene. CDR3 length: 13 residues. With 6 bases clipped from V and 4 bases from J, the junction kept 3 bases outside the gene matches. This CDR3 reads CASSWTSSDTQYF. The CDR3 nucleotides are TGTGCCAGCAGTTGGACTAGCTCAGATACGCAGTATTTT.

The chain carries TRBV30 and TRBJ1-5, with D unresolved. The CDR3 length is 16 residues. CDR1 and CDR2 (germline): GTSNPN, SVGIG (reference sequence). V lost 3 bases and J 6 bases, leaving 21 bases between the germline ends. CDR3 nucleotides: TGTGCCTGGAGCTTGAGGACTGGCGCTATTGTTCAGCCCCAGCATTTT. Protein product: CAWSLRTGAIVQPQHF.

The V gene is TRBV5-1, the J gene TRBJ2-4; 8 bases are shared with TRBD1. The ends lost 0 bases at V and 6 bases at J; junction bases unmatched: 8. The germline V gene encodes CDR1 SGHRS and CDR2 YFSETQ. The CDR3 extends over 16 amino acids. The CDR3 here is CASSLAARGPGNIQYF. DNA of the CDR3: TGCGCCAGCAGCTTGGCGGCCAGGGGGCCGGGAAACATTCAGTACTTC.

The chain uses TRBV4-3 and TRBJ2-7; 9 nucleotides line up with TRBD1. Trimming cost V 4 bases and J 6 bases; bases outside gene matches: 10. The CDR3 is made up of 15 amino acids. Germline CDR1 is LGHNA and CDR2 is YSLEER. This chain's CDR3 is CASSLTAGQGSEQYF. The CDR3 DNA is TGCGCCAGCAGCCTAACCGCGGGACAGGGAAGCGAGCAGTACTTC.

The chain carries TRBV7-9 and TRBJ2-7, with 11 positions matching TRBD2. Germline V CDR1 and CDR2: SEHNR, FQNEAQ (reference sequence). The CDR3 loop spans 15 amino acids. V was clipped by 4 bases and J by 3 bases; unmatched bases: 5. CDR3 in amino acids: CASSSSGRNLYEQYF. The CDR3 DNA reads TGTGCCAGCAGCTCTAGCGGGAGGAACCTCTACGAGCAGTACTTC.

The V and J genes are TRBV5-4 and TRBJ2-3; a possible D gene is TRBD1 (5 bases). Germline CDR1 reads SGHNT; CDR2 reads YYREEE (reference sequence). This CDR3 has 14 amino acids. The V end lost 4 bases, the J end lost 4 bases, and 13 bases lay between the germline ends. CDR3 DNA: TGTGCCAGCAGCGTGGAACAGGTAGCAGATACGCAGTATTTT. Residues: CASSVEQVADTQYF. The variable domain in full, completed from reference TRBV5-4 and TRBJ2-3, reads ETGVTQSPTHLIKTRGQQVTLRCSSQSGHNTVSWYQQALGQGPQFIFQYYREEENGRGNFPPRFSGLQFPNYSSELNVNALELDDSALYLCASSVEQVADTQYFGPGTRLTVL.

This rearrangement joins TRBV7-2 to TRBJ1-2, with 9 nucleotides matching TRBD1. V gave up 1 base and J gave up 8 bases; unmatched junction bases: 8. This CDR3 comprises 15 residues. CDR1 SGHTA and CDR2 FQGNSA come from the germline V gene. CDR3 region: CASSLGQGVIEGYTF. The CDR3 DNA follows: TGTGCCAGCAGCTTAGGACAGGGGGTAATTGAAGGCTACACCTTC. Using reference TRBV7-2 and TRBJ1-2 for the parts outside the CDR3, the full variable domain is GAGVSQSPSNKVTEKGKDVELRCDPISGHTALYWYRQSLGQGLEFLIYFQGNSAPDKSGLPSDRFSAERTGGSVSTLTIQRTQQEDSAVYLCASSLGQGVIEGYTFGSGTRLTVV.

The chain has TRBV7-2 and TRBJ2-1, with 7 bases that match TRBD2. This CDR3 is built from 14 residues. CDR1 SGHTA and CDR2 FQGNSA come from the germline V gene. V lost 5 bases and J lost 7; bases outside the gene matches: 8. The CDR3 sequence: CASSGGGPQNEQFF. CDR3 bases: TGTGCCAGCAGCGGGGGAGGGCCACAGAATGAGCAGTTCTTC.

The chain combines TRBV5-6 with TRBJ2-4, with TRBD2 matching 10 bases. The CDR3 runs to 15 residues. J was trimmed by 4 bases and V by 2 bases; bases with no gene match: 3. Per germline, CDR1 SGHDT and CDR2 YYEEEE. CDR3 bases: TGTGCCAGCAGCTTTCTAGCGGGAGATAAAAACATTCAGTACTTC. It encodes CASSFLAGDKNIQYF. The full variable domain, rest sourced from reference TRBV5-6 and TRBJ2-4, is DAGVTQSPTHLIKTRGQQVTLRCSPKSGHDTVSWYQQALGQGPQFIFQYYEEEERQRGNFPDRFSGHQFPNYSSELNVNALLLGDSALYLCASSFLAGDKNIQYFGAGTRLSVL.

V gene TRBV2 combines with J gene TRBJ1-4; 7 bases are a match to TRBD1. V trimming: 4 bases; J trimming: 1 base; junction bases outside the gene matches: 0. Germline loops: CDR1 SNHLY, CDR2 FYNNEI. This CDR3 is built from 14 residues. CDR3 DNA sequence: TGTGCCAGCAGTGGGGACAGAACTAATGAAAAACTGTTTTTT. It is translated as CASSGDRTNEKLFF.

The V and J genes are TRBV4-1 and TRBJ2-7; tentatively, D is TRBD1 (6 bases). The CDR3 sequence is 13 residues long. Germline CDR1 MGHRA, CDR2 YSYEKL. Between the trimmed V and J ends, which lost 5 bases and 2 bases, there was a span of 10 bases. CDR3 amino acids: CASSEDRTYEQYF. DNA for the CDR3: TGCGCCAGCAGCGAGGACAGAACCTACGAGCAGTACTTC.

CDR3 sequence reads: CASRETGEETQYF. The DNA of the CDR3 is TGTGCCAGCAGGGAGACAGGGGAAGAGACCCAGTACTTC. This chain links TRBV6-5 with TRBJ2-5, with TRBD1 matching 8 bases. Germline lookup yields CDR1 MNHEY and CDR2 SVGAGI. With 6 bases clipped from V and 3 bases from J, the junction kept 3 bases outside the gene matches. This CDR3 contains 13 residues.

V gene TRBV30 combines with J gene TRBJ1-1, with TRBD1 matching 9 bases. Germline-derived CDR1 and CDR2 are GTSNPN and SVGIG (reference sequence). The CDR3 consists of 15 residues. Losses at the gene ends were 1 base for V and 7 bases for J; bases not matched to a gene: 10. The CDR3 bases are TGTGCCTGGAGTGCAACGGACAGGGGCGATGATGAAGCTTTCTTT. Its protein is CAWSATDRGDDEAFF.

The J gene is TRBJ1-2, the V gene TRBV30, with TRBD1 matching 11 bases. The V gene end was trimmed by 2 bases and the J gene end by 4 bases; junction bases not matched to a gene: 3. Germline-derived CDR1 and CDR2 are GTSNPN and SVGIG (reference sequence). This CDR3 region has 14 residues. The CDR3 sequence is CAWSWTGGSYGYTF. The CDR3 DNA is TGTGCCTGGAGTTGGACAGGGGGCAGCTATGGCTACACCTTC.

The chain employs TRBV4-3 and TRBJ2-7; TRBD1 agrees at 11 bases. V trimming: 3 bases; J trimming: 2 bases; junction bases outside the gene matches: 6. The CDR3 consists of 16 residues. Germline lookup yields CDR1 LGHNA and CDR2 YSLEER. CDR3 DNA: TGCGCCAGCAGCCACTCCCCGGGACAGGGGGCCTACGAGCAGTACTTC. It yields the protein CASSHSPGQGAYEQYF.

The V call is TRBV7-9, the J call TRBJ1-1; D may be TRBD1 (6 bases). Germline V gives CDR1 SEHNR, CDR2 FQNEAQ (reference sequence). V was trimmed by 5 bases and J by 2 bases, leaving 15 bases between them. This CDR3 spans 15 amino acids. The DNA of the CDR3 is TGTGCCAGCAGCCGCGATTTGGGGGCTAACACTGAAGCTTTCTTT. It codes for CASSRDLGANTEAFF.

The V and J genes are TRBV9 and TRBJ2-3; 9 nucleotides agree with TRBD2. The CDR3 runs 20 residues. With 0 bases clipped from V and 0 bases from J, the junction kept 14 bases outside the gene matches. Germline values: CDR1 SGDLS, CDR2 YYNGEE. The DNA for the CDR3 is TGTGCCAGCAGCGTAGCTACCCATGCGGGAGGGCCCACTAGCACAGATACGCAGTATTTT. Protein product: CASSVATHAGGPTSTDTQYF.

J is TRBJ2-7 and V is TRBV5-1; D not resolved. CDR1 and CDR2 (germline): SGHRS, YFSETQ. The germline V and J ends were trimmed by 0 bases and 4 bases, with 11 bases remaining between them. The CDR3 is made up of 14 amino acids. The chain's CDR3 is CASSLAVAAYEQYF. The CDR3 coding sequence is TGCGCCAGCAGCTTGGCGGTGGCAGCGTACGAGCAGTACTTC.

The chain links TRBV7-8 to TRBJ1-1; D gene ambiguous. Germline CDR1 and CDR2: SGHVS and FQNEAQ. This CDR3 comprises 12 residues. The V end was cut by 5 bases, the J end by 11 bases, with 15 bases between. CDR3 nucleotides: TGTGCCAGCAGCCAGAGTTGGTCGGAGGCTTTCTTT. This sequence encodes CASSQSWSEAFF.

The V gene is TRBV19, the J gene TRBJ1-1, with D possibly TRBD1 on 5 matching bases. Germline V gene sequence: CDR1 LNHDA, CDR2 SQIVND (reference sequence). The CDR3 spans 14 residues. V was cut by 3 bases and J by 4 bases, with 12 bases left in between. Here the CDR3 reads CASSIERGSTEAFF. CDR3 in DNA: TGTGCCAGTAGTATTGAGCGGGGGTCCACTGAAGCTTTCTTT.